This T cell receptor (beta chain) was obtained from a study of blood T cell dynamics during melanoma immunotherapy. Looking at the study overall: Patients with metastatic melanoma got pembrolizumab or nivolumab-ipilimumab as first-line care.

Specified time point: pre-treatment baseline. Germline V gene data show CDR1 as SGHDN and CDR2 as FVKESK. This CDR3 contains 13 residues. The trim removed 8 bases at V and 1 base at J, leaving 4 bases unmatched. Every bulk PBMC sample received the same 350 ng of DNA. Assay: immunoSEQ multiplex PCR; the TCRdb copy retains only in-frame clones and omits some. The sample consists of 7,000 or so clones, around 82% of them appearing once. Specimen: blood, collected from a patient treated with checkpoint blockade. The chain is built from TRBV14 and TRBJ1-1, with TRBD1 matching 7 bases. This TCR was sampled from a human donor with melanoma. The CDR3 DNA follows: TGTGCCAGCCGGAGGACAGGGAACACTGAAGCTTTCTTT. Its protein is CASRRTGNTEAFF.